This is a list of T cell receptor beta chains from one sample in a study of cytomegalovirus exposure and HLA in healthy donors. Sequenced by immunoSEQ multiplex PCR; TCRdb stores in-frame clones only, minus some. The table has some 150,000 clones, 60% to 85% seen once. The sequenced sample consisted of PBMCs. The receptor source for this set is a woman in her thirties or forties in good health and CMV-seronegative. Each CDR3 is given with its conserved first and last residue. Fields, in order: D gene, V gene, clone size, J gene, CDR3 length, CDR3 protein, CDR3 DNA. The D gene is left open where the match is weak. The listing skips clone size in some rows; elsewhere it reads once, few, many or a size class.

>NA|TRBV6-5|NA|TRBJ1-2|12
CASSSLTGGYTF
TGTGCCAGCAGTAGTTTAACGGGTGGCTACACCTTC
>TRBD1|TRBV10-3|few|TRBJ1-1|16
CAITPGQDSRNTEAFF
TGTGCCATCACACCGGGACAGGATTCTCGGAACACTGAAGCTTTCTTT
>TRBD1|TRBV2|NA|TRBJ2-7|17
CASSERGVTGSSYEQYF
TGTGCCAGCAGTGAAAGGGGCGTGACAGGGAGCTCCTACGAGCAGTACTTC
>NA|TRBV5-6|NA|TRBJ1-1|14
CASSLGGSRTEAFF
TGTGCCAGCAGCCTCGGGGGGAGTAGGACTGAAGCTTTCTTT
>NA|TRBV19|NA|TRBJ2-6|13
CATGSSGANVLTF
TGTGCCACCGGGAGCTCTGGGGCCAACGTCCTGACTTTC
>NA|TRBV27|NA|TRBJ2-7|14
CASTTGSPSYEQYF
TGTGCCAGCACCACAGGGTCCCCCTCCTACGAGCAGTACTTC
>TRBD2|TRBV5-1|once|TRBJ2-1|15
CASSLTSGGYNEQFF
TGCGCCAGCAGCCTGACTAGCGGGGGCTACAATGAGCAGTTCTTC
>NA|TRBV12-5|NA|TRBJ2-7|11
CASGFIYEQYF
TGTGCTAGTGGTTTTATCTACGAGCAGTACTTC
>NA|TRBV12-5|NA|TRBJ1-5|15
CASGLEGQRAGPQHF
TGTGCTAGTGGTTTGGAAGGACAGCGAGCAGGGCCCCAGCATTTT
>TRBD1|TRBV6-1|NA|TRBJ2-3|15
CASSDTGGPGDTQYF
TGTGCCAGCAGTGATACAGGGGGCCCGGGGGATACGCAGTATTTT
>NA|TRBV10-3|NA|TRBJ2-3|15
CAISPLDRPTDTQYF
TGTGCCATCAGCCCACTGGACAGACCTACAGATACGCAGTATTTT
>NA|TRBV9|once|TRBJ1-1|15
CASSLGMGRDTEAFF
TGTGCCAGCAGCCTCGGTATGGGCAGGGACACTGAAGCTTTCTTT